Following are 20 T cell receptor beta chains from one sample sequenced in a study of T cell responses to AZD1222 COVID-19 vaccine. Measured with immunoSEQ multiplex PCR; TCRdb has only the in-frame clones, and not every one. The table includes approximately 190,000 clones, roughly 92% detected once. The specimen was peripheral blood, collected 28 days after the second dose of the MenACWY control vaccine. The receptors derive from an adult who received the MenACWY meningococcal vaccine as a control.

V usage is TRBV19 and J usage is TRBJ2-1; 8 bases align to TRBD2. With V trimmed by 1 base and J by 9 bases, 11 bases remained unmatched. The CDR3 consists of 16 residues. In germline, CDR1 is LNHDA, CDR2 SQIVND (reference sequence). CDR3 sequence reads: CASSIAPAGATGEQFF. The DNA for the CDR3 is TGTGCCAGTAGTATAGCTCCAGCGGGGGCAACAGGTGAGCAGTTCTTC.

The CDR3, as DNA: TGTGCCAGCAGCCATGGGGGGGAGAGGGACGAGCAGTACTTC. Protein product: CASSHGGERDEQYF. The chain carries TRBV28 and TRBJ2-7; 7 bases are shared with TRBD2. Germline V gene lookup returns CDR1 MDHEN and CDR2 SYDVKM. V lost 6 bases and J lost 5; bases outside the gene matches: 10. The CDR3 runs to 14 residues.

The V and J genes are TRBV19 and TRBJ1-4; a possible D gene is TRBD1 (5 bases). V was pared by 3 bases and J by 8 bases, with 13 bases between. The germline V gene encodes CDR1 LNHDA and CDR2 SQIVND (reference sequence). CDR3 length equals 14 residues. CDR3 sequence reads: CASSISRAGEKLFF. The CDR3 nucleotides are TGTGCCAGTAGTATCAGCAGGGCCGGCGAAAAACTGTTTTTT.

The gene calls are TRBV5-1 and TRBJ1-5, with D possibly TRBD1 on 6 matching bases. The CDR3 sequence is 15 residues long. The V gene lost 0 bases and the J gene lost 2 bases, with 9 bases spanning the gap. Germline CDR1 reads SGHRS; CDR2 reads YFSETQ. DNA of the CDR3: TGCGCCAGCAGCTTGGAGGCAGGGGGCAATCAGCCCCAGCATTTT. Translated, it gives CASSLEAGGNQPQHF. Filled out from reference TRBV5-1 and TRBJ1-5, the complete variable domain reads KAGVTQTPRYLIKTRGQQVTLSCSPISGHRSVSWYQQTPGQGLQFLFEYFSETQRNKGNFPGRFSGRQFSNSRSEMNVSTLELGDSALYLCASSLEAGGNQPQHFGDGTRLSIL.

A single count supports this clone. The J gene is TRBJ1-3, the V gene TRBV9; D remains unclear. The CDR3 is 15 amino acids. V was trimmed by 0 bases and J by 3 bases, leaving 10 bases between them. Germline assignment: CDR1 SGDLS and CDR2 YYNGEE. This CDR3 reads CASSVEWGVGNTIYF. The DNA for the CDR3 is TGTGCCAGCAGCGTAGAATGGGGAGTTGGAAACACCATATATTTT.

V is TRBV6-5 and J is TRBJ1-2; 8 bases line up with TRBD1. The V gene end was trimmed by 2 bases and the J gene end by 6 bases; junction bases not matched to a gene: 5. This CDR3 has 14 amino acids. The germline V gene has CDR1 MNHEY and CDR2 SVGAGI. The CDR3 DNA follows: TGTGCCAGCAGTTACCGACAGGGGATGGATGGCTACACCTTC. It specifies CASSYRQGMDGYTF.

Points on this clone: Mismatch with germline at one junction end may stem from a read error. The chain has TRBV6-5 and TRBJ1-2; 7 bases are shared with TRBD1. Germline V gene lookup returns CDR1 MNHEY and CDR2 SVGAGI. The CDR3 runs 11 residues. The DNA for the CDR3 is TGTGCCAGCAGTCCGACAGGGCCAACCCGCTTC. Protein: CASSPTGPTRF.

This clone occurred once. The J gene is TRBJ2-5, the V gene TRBV3-1 (or the pseudogene TRBV3-2), with 9 bases identical to TRBD2. The germline V gene encodes CDR1 LGHDT and CDR2 YNNKEL (reference sequence). The junction had 13 bases not matched to a gene; V was cut back by 0 bases and J by 5 bases. CDR3 length: 18 amino acids. The CDR3 nucleotides are TGTGCCAGCAGCCAAGATCGGCGAACTAGCGGGCTGCGGGAGACCCAGTACTTC. Protein sequence: CASSQDRRTSGLRETQYF.

The chain employs TRBV29-1 and TRBJ1-2; no reliable D call. Trimming took off 4 bases at V and 4 bases at J, with 28 bases between the two ends. CDR1 and CDR2 (germline): SQVTM, ANQGSEA. CDR3 length: 18 residues. The CDR3 is CSVGGLYTQGPRAYGYTF. As DNA, the CDR3 is TGCAGCGTTGGAGGTTTGTACACTCAAGGCCCTAGGGCCTATGGCTACACCTTC.

The J gene is TRBJ2-1, the V gene TRBV30, with D perhaps matching TRBD2 (5 bases). The CDR3 covers 13 residues. V was cut by 0 bases and J by 13 bases, with 16 bases left in between. From germline, CDR1 is GTSNPN and CDR2 SVGIG (reference sequence). In nucleotides, the CDR3 is TGTGCCTGGAGTGTAGGCAGCGGCTCAGTCCAGTTCTTC. Encoded protein: CAWSVGSGSVQFF.

This sequence joins TRBV5-1 and TRBJ2-5; no definite D call. There are 13 residues in the CDR3. V lost 1 base and J lost 3, with 7 bases in between. Per germline, CDR1 SGHRS and CDR2 YFSETQ. The CDR3 region has the DNA TGCGCCAGCAGCTTGCCTCCGGAAGAGACCCAGTACTTC. It specifies CASSLPPEETQYF.

The rearrangement uses TRBV7-3 and TRBJ2-3; maybe TRBD2 (7 bases). The ends were cut back, 4 bases at V and 5 bases at J, with 16 bases in the middle. Germline V gives CDR1 SGHTA, CDR2 FQGTGA. This CDR3 contains 15 residues. CDR3 nucleotides: TGTGCCAGCAGCTCCTCAGGGAGGGGGGGAGATACGCAGTATTTT. Its translation: CASSSSGRGGDTQYF.

The rearrangement links TRBV11-2 to TRBJ2-1; D remains ambiguous. Germline V gene data show CDR1 as SGHAT and CDR2 as FQNNGV. The ends were cut back, 3 bases at V and 7 bases at J, with 7 bases in the middle. CDR3 length equals 12 residues. In nucleotides, the CDR3 is TGTGCCAGCAGCTTCTTACGGAATGAGCAGTTCTTC. As protein: CASSFLRNEQFF.

This chain uses TRBV4-2 with TRBJ2-6; D uncertain. The CDR3 loop spans 16 amino acids. V was cut by 0 bases and J by 0 bases, with 6 bases left in between. CDR1 LGHNA and CDR2 YNFKEQ come from the germline V gene. The CDR3 nucleotides are TGTGCCAGCAGCCAAGATAGGGCCTCTGGGGCCAACGTCCTGACTTTC. This gives the protein CASSQDRASGANVLTF.

The chain links TRBV19 to TRBJ1-2; D unclear. V lost 6 bases to trimming and J lost 4 bases, with 12 bases between them. Looked up from germline, CDR1 is LNHDA and CDR2 is SQIVND (reference sequence). The CDR3 has 13 amino acids. CDR3 in amino acids: CASRTGELYGYTF. The CDR3 DNA reads as TGTGCCAGTAGGACGGGTGAACTCTATGGCTACACCTTC.

The V gene is TRBV27, the J gene TRBJ1-2, with D uncertain. This CDR3 is 15 amino acids long. Trimming took 6 bases from V and 4 from J, leaving 18 bases between them. Germline CDR1 is MNHEY and CDR2 is SMNVEV (reference sequence). The CDR3 DNA reads TGTGCCAGCAGCCTACTCAGCACATCTATCTATGGCTACACCTTC. It codes for CASSLLSTSIYGYTF.

The V and J genes are TRBV6-5 and TRBJ1-2; TRBD1 matches at 7 bases. The CDR3 totals 15 residues. V shed 2 bases and J 8 bases; nucleotides not matched to a gene: 11. CDR1 and CDR2 from the germline V gene are MNHEY and SVGAGI. The CDR3 here is CASSYGSGGLFGYTF. CDR3 nucleotide sequence: TGTGCCAGCAGTTACGGGTCAGGGGGTCTCTTCGGCTACACCTTC.

The rearrangement links TRBV30 to TRBJ2-3, with 10 nucleotides matching TRBD1. In germline, CDR1 is GTSNPN, CDR2 SVGIG (reference sequence). V lost 3 bases and J lost 4; bases outside the gene matches: 7. CDR3 length: 15 residues. The CDR3, as DNA: TGTGCCTGGAGAAGGGGGACAGGGGTATCAGATACGCAGTATTTT. Amino acid sequence: CAWRRGTGVSDTQYF.

The gene calls are TRBV19 and TRBJ2-3; possible D gene TRBD1, 5 bases. The germline V and J ends were trimmed by 2 bases and 4 bases, with 10 bases remaining between them. The CDR3 spans 14 residues. CDR1 is LNHDA, CDR2 SQIVND, per germline (reference sequence). CDR3 coding DNA: TGTGCCAGTAGTATATTACCAGGGCCAGATACGCAGTATTTT. Translated, it gives CASSILPGPDTQYF.

The chain combines TRBV28 with TRBJ1-4, with D tentatively TRBD1 (6 bases). The CDR3 is 13 amino acids. V gave up 6 bases and J gave up 8 bases, with 13 bases separating them. The V gene's germline CDR1 is MDHEN and CDR2 SYDVKM. DNA for the CDR3: TGTGCCAGCAGCAGAGGGGGAAGCGAAAAACTGTTTTTT. Encoded protein: CASSRGGSEKLFF.